This TCR beta chain was obtained from a study of T cells in Graves' hyperthyroidism and ophthalmopathy. This clonotype was seen at least ten times. The CDR3 regions of TCR beta were amplified from RNA transcripts. First-round RT-PCR of the TCR CDR3 relied on the HTBI primer set. A single record per CDR3 protein comes from TCRdb applying MiXCR to the multiplex PCR reads. The sample consists of under 650,000 distinct CDR3 sequences, around 15% of them appearing once. This CDR3 is 14 amino acids long. Germline V gene sequence: CDR1 SNHLY, CDR2 FYNNEI. V was clipped by 8 bases and J by 4 bases; unmatched bases: 6.

The rearrangement uses TRBV2 and TRBJ2-3; the match to TRBD1 covers 10 bases. This sequence was found in a woman younger than 45 with Graves' hyperthyroidism. Sample: blood. CDR3 bases: TGTGCCAGCCTGGGACAGGGGATAGCAGATACGCAGTATTTT. Residues: CASLGQGIADTQYF.